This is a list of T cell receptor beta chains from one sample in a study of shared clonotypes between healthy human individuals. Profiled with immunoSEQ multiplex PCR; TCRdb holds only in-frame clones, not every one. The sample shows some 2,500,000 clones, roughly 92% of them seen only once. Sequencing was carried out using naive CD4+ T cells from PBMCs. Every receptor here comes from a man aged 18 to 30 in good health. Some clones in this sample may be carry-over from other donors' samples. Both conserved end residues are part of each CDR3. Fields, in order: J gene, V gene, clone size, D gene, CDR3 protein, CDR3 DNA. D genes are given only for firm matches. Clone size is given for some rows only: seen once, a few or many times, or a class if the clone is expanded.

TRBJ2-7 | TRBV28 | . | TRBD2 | CASRPAGTSGGTYEQYF | TGTGCCAGCAGACCCGCCGGGACTAGCGGAGGCACCTACGAGCAGTACTTC
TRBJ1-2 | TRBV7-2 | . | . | CASSLMATSPYGYTF | TGTGCCAGCAGCTTAATGGCGACCAGCCCCTATGGCTACACCTTC
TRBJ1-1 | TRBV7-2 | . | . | CASSSKGPPYEAFF | TGTGCCAGCAGCTCCAAGGGGCCTCCTTACGAAGCTTTCTTT
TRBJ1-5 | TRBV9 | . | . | CASSISPDQPQHF | TGTGCCAGCAGCATATCCCCCGATCAGCCCCAGCATTTT
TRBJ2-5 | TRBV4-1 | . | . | CASSPRRQETQYF | TGCGCCAGCAGCCCCCGACGGCAAGAGACCCAGTACTTC
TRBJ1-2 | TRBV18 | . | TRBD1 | CASSAGQGTNYGYTF | TGTGCCAGCTCCGCAGGACAGGGAACTAACTATGGCTACACCTTC
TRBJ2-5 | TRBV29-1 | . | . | CSALRGTQETQYF | TGCAGCGCCCTAAGGGGGACCCAAGAGACCCAGTACTTC
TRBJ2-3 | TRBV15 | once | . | CATSRSRGAGPTDTQYF | TGTGCCACCAGCAGATCCCGGGGTGCGGGGCCCACAGATACGCAGTATTTT
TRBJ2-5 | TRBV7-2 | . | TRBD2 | CASSLPGGPRTQYF | TGTGCCAGCAGCCTCCCGGGGGGGCCCAGGACCCAGTACTTC
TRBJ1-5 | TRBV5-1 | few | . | CASSLEGGSNQPQHF | TGCGCCAGCAGCTTGGAGGGGGGCAGCAATCAGCCCCAGCATTTT
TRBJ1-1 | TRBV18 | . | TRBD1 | CASSTVLIGQANLFF | TGTGCCAGCTCAACGGTTCTTATTGGACAGGCCAACCTTTTCTTT
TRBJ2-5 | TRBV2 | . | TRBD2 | CASNPKFRARGEETQYF | TGTGCCAGCAATCCTAAATTCAGGGCTCGGGGGGAAGAGACCCAGTACTTC
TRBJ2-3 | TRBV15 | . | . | CATSMRVGSTDTQYF | TGTGCCACCAGCATGCGAGTTGGTAGCACAGATACGCAGTATTTT
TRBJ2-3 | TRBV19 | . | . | CASSIQGRSDTQYF | TGTGCCAGTAGTATCCAGGGGAGATCAGATACGCAGTATTTT
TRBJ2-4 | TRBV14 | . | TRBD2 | CASSPHAGGPNIQYF | TGTGCCAGCAGCCCCCACGCGGGAGGGCCGAACATTCAGTACTTC
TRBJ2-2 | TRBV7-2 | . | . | CASSLERTGELFF | TGTGCCAGCAGCTTAGAGCGAACCGGGGAGCTGTTTTTT
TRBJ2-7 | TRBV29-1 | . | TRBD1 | CSVGSGQGVHEQYF | TGCAGCGTTGGCTCCGGACAGGGGGTCCACGAGCAGTACTTC
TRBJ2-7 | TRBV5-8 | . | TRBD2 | CASSFRVAGVLTYEQYF | TGTGCCAGCAGCTTCCGCGTGGCGGGAGTACTTACCTACGAGCAGTACTTC
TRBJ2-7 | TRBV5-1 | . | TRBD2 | CASSLAGDFEGLAVYEQYF | TGCGCCAGCAGCTTGGCAGGCGACTTCGAGGGACTAGCGGTTTACGAGCAGTACTTC
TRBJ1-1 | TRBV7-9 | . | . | CASSFSGSDTEAFF | TGTGCCAGCAGCTTCAGCGGGTCGGACACTGAAGCTTTCTTT
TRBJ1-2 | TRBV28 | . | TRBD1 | CASSPTGAGYGYTF | TGTGCCAGCAGCCCGACAGGGGCAGGATATGGCTACACCTTC
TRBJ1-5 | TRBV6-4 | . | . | CASEGQPQHF | TGTGCCAGCGAGGGGCAGCCCCAGCATTTT
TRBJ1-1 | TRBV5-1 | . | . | CASSLVGPENTEAFF | TGCGCCAGCAGCTTGGTGGGACCCGAGAACACTGAAGCTTTCTTT
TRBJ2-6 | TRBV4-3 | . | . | CASSHVRGFAGANVLTF | TGCGCCAGCAGCCATGTGAGGGGGTTTGCTGGGGCCAACGTCCTGACTTTC
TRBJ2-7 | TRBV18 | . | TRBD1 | CASSKSRGQGELGQYF | TGTGCCAGCTCAAAATCACGCGGACAGGGGGAATTGGGGCAGTACTTC
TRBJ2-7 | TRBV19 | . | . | CASSTGMGVGEQYF | TGTGCCAGTAGTACCGGGATGGGAGTCGGCGAGCAGTACTTC
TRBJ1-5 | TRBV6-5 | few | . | CASSRRGAYQPQHF | TGTGCCAGCAGTCGTCGGGGCGCCTATCAGCCCCAGCATTTT
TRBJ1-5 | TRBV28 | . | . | CASRRFDQPQHF | TGTGCCAGCCGCCGTTTCGATCAGCCCCAGCATTTT
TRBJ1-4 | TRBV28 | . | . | CASILGGGGEKLFF | TGTGCCAGCATCCTCGGGGGAGGGGGTGAAAAACTGTTTTTT
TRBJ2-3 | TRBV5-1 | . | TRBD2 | CASSQRRGNSGRATDTQYF | TGCGCCAGCAGCCAGAGACGCGGGAATAGCGGGAGGGCCACAGATACGCAGTATTTT
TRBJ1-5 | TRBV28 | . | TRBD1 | CASSITGTGKGQPQHF | TGTGCCAGCAGTATAACCGGGACAGGGAAAGGCCAGCCCCAGCATTTT
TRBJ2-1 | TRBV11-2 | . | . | CASSSRRGKAYNEQFF | TGTGCCAGCAGTAGCAGGCGGGGAAAGGCCTACAATGAGCAGTTCTTC
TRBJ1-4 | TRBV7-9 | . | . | CASTPGSATNEKLFF | TGTGCCAGCACCCCAGGGAGTGCAACTAACGAAAAACTGTTTTTT